This T cell receptor (beta chain) was retrieved from a study of cytomegalovirus exposure and HLA in healthy donors (dated by TCRdb to the late 2010s). Study-wide context: According to a later analysis, the 100 to 150 validation repertoires were produced on the same platform as the approximately 610 repertoires of the first cohort. The study aimed to test whether signatures of past pathogen exposure could be identified by cataloging public T cell receptors. In addition to the first cohort of approximately 650 subjects, a separate validation cohort of 100 to 150 different subjects was used. To predict cytomegalovirus infection status, the study combined high-throughput TCR immunosequencing, statistical association of individual TCRs with disease status, and machine learning. The investigation overall reported the following: All 120 or so repertoires were used to score co-occurrence in the validation cohort in a later analysis, because that analysis had no HLA typing for the cohort. Across donors, most TCR sequences were observed very rarely, whereas some public TCRs were present in many individuals. In vitro tests confirmed that a few of the cytomegalovirus-associated TCR beta chains recognize cytomegalovirus antigens. The authors suggested that the approach could potentially be generalized to other disease states and immunological phenotypes. Subsequent analysis determined that TCRs grouped into clusters in the first cohort also showed a tendency toward co-occurrence across the 120 or so validation repertoires, and roughly 95% of cluster scores exceeded 0. The study listed 164 TCR beta chains as associated with cytomegalovirus. In both the original and validation cohorts, the classifier was reported to diagnose cytomegalovirus status with high specificity and sensitivity.

The CDR3 runs 14 residues from the cysteine to the phenylalanine. The entry retains the CDR3 DNA only, 42 bases that are in frame from base 1. CDR1 and CDR2 (MGHRA, YSYEKL) derive from the germline V gene. V is shortened by 2 bases, J by 4 bases, and the region joining them spans 12 bases. The donors belonged to the validation cohort of around 120 subjects, which was separate from the roughly 680-subject first cohort. The receptor library was made with the immunoSEQ multiplex PCR assay. The authors processed their data as follows. To diagnose cytomegalovirus status from the catalog of TCR beta chain sequences, a statistical classification framework was built. TCRdb re-hosts the immuneACCESS table, in-frame sequences only. Its copies lack some clones; in the studies checked, an unresolved V gene accounts for under half of them, and the cause for the rest is not known. V and J calls and clone size follow that table, whereas D and trimming were derived from the DNA. The sample yields some 290,000 clones; approximately 91% were counted once. Around 1% of the sample rests with the top ten.

For this clone: Its target antigen remains unknown. Per-base qualities were not stored, and no clone one base away is much larger.

The sample was PBMCs. Recombination linked TRBV4-1 to TRBJ2-7; perhaps TRBD2 is the D gene, with 6 bases matching. The sequence derives from a man aged 30 to 39 in good health and CMV-seronegative. Here is the DNA: TGCGCCAGCAGCCAACCCGGGGGTATATACGAGCAGTACTTC. The resulting protein is CASSQPGGIYEQYF.